This T cell receptor beta chain is drawn from a study of early T cells in non-severe SARS-CoV-2 infection. On the study more broadly: Sequenced bulk RNA came from whole blood that was unsorted, and chains were unpaired.

Individual cDNA molecules each received unique molecular identifiers attached to them. MiXCR, run by TCRdb on the 5' RACE reads, gives a single entry per CDR3 protein. The top ten clones hold 21% of a sample with about 130,000 distinct CDR3 sequences, 14% to 15% of them seen once. This clonotype was counted between two and nine times. Its antigen remains unknown. Points from the study as a whole: In VDJdb matching, anti-spike CD8 responses were favored while private and CD4 specificities went missing.

The CDR3 has 11 residues. Germline values: CDR1 DFQATT, CDR2 SNEGSKA (reference sequence). Trimming pared 2 bases from V and 3 bases from J, leaving 5 bases between. The sequenced sample consisted of whole blood. V is TRBV20-1 and J is TRBJ2-7, with D perhaps TRBD2 (5 bases). The source of this sequence is an adult who was a healthcare worker with PCR-confirmed SARS-CoV-2 infection or an uninfected control (not recorded which). The CDR3 nucleotides read TGCAGTGCTAGAACTAGCTACGAGCAGTACTTC. Its translation: CSARTSYEQYF.